The sample holds one count of the clone carrying this TCR beta chain. Germline V gene data show CDR1 as SGHDN and CDR2 as FVKESK. V lost 0 bases, J lost 4 bases, and 12 bases lay in between. The CDR3 sequence is 15 residues long. This entry belongs to a study of blood T cell repertoires in COVID-19. The protocol was immunoSEQ multiplex PCR, while the TCRdb copy is restricted to in-frame clones and leaves out a portion. The sample shows roughly 70,000 clones, about 80% of them seen only once. This receptor was identified in a human donor in a cohort sampled during active COVID-19. Sequencing was performed on peripheral blood. The gene calls are TRBV14 and TRBJ1-1; D gene uncertain. The CDR3 loop is CASSQDQVPVTEAFF. CDR3 nucleotides: TGTGCCAGCAGCCAAGACCAGGTCCCAGTCACTGAAGCTTTCTTT.